The sequence of this TCR beta chain was determined in a study of metastatic and nonmetastatic thyroid tumors. The wider study: Thyroid patients, malignant and benign, had repertoires compared across blood and tumor or nodule tissue.

Findings and limits, study-wide: TCR beta diversity was reportedly significantly higher in malignant thyroid tumors than benign nodules, in blood and tumor.

Under the authors' procedure: The study took CDR3 differences across clinicopathological groups and made a distant-metastasis classifier for papillary thyroid cancer from them. TCRdb ran MiXCR on the PCR reads. The V and J calls were not made by the authors but by TCRdb's processing. Of 21,000 or so clones detected, 9% to 15% appear once; the ten largest clones hold about 6%. On this clone: What it recognizes is unknown.

Each patient came to thyroid surgery without any prior treatment (of any kind). The length of the CDR3 is 12 residues. The V gene's germline CDR1 is SEHNR and CDR2 FQNEAQ (reference sequence). Trimming left V 4 bases short and J 7 bases short, with 7 bases between. The clonotype was recovered from a male donor with papillary thyroid cancer or a benign thyroid nodule (not recorded which). Some clones in this sample may be carry-over from other donors' samples. The chain employs TRBV7-9 and TRBJ2-2; D is undetermined. The sequenced sample consisted of blood. The CDR3 protein is CASSSGRGELFF. The CDR3 DNA sequence: TGTGCCAGCAGCTCGGGTCGCGGGGAGCTGTTTTTT.